This T cell receptor (beta chain) was obtained from a study of cytomegalovirus exposure and HLA in healthy donors. General observations from the study: A few chains linked to CMV were shown in vitro to be specific for CMV antigens. In presence/absence analyses, roughly uniform sequencing depth across donors was assumed.

The PCR employed 60 Vbeta primers together with 13 Jbeta primers. This table comes from immunoSEQ multiplex PCR, and its TCRdb copy is limited to in-frame clones, with some not included. The sample contains about 100,000 clones, roughly 88% of which appear only once. Germline loops: CDR1 MNHEY, CDR2 SMNVEV (reference sequence). The CDR3 runs 14 residues. Trimming shortened V by 6 bases and J by 5 bases, and 13 bases separated the two germline ends. This clone has a single count. Its antigen is unidentified. Sequencing was carried out using PBMCs. V and J are TRBV27 and TRBJ2-2; D is uncertain. This sequence originates from a woman aged 18-35 years in good health and CMV-seronegative. CDR3 sequence: CASSPRFVTGELFF. The CDR3, as DNA: TGTGCCAGCAGCCCGAGGTTTGTGACCGGGGAGCTGTTTTTT.